This T cell receptor (beta chain) was identified during a study of chemoradiotherapy in HPV16-positive cancers. Turning to the study itself: Functional T-cell assays on two HPV16-positive patients' cells defined candidate HPV-specific clones and common TCR motifs. Regarding the study as a whole: HPV-specific T cells were functionally defined from only a couple of HPV16-positive patients. During treatment, candidate HPV-specific clones and E7-related motifs expanded in tumor.

Data came from immunoSEQ multiplex PCR; TCRdb stores just in-frame clones and leaves some out. Counted here are about 13,000 clones, about 85% occurring once; the ten biggest clones make up more than 5%. This CDR3 is 14 amino acids long. CDR1 is MGHDK, CDR2 SYGVNS, per germline. The trim removed 8 bases at V and 3 bases at J, leaving 7 bases unmatched. For this clone: The antigen remains undetermined.

Repertoires were sampled repeatedly during chemoradiotherapy. The material was blood, obtained from a patient who underwent chemoradiotherapy. The rearrangement joins TRBV25-1 to TRBJ1-3; 7 bases agree with TRBD1. This receptor was taken from a human donor with HPV-associated anogenital cancer. The CDR3 reads CASPPRTGGNTIYF. The CDR3 DNA reads as TGTGCCAGCCCCCCCCGGACAGGTGGAAACACCATATATTTT.